This T cell receptor (beta chain) was sequenced for a study of blood T cell repertoires in COVID-19. Study-wide background: PBMCs, B-cell-depleted T cells, or T cells provided the cDNA or gDNA that made up the material.

Clones were sequenced by immunoSEQ multiplex PCR, and TCRdb holds only the in-frame ones, with some missing. In the table there are roughly 240,000 clones, 85% to 90% of which are singletons. The CDR3 is made up of 14 amino acids. Germline CDR1 SGDLS, CDR2 YYNGEE. The V gene lost 3 bases and the J gene lost 2 bases, with 12 bases spanning the gap. Sequenced: peripheral blood. This rearrangement joins TRBV9 to TRBJ2-7; possible D gene TRBD2, 6 bases. This receptor was obtained from a man younger than 30 with active or convalescent COVID-19. DNA for the CDR3: TGTGCCAGCAGCGACCGGGACTCAGCCTACGAGCAGTACTTC. This codes for CASSDRDSAYEQYF.